One and the same sample provided the 27 T cell receptor beta chains below, sequenced in a study of Ad26.COV2.S vaccination and SARS-CoV-2 variants. Profiled with immunoSEQ multiplex PCR; TCRdb holds only in-frame clones, not every one. The table shows 410,000 or so clones, with around nine tenths occurring only once. Regarding treatment: roughly 18 received Ad26.COV2.S at low or high dose, single or two shots; several received placebo; per-sample allocation not given. Day 63 following the first vaccine or placebo injection was when the samples were taken. The sample in question was peripheral blood, obtained in a trial of Ad26.COV2.S vaccine versus placebo. All receptors derive from a person aged 18 to 65 who received the Ad26.COV2.S COVID-19 vaccine or a placebo.

The chain employs TRBV7-6 and TRBJ1-5, with TRBD1 as a possible D gene (5 bases). The CDR3 is 15 amino acids. The V gene lost 5 bases and the J gene lost 9 bases, with 20 bases spanning the gap. The germline V gene has CDR1 SGHVS and CDR2 FNYEAQ. The CDR3, as DNA: TGTGCCAGCAGCCCCAGGGCGGGTGGCGGCGGGCCCCAGCATTTT. It codes for CASSPRAGGGGPQHF.

The chain has TRBV7-9 and TRBJ2-2, with D maybe TRBD1 (5 bases). Germline V gives CDR1 SEHNR, CDR2 FQNEAQ (reference sequence). V was trimmed by 3 bases and J by 1 base, leaving 9 bases between them. This CDR3 spans 15 amino acids. CDR3 sequence (DNA): TGTGCCAGCAGCTTCCCAGGGTTGAACACCGGGGAGCTGTTTTTT. Translated, it gives CASSFPGLNTGELFF.

This clone was picked up one time. CDR3 loop: CATSRARPGEQYF. In DNA, the CDR3 is TGTGCCACCAGCAGAGCCAGGCCCGGCGAGCAGTACTTC. This chain joins TRBV15 and TRBJ2-7; D is unclear. V was clipped by 1 base and J by 6 bases, with 10 bases between them. CDR3 length: 13 residues. The V gene's germline CDR1 is LNHNV and CDR2 YYDKDF (reference sequence).

The V gene is TRBV13, the J gene TRBJ2-7, with 11 bases matching TRBD2. The CDR3 has 19 amino acids. Germline assignment: CDR1 PRHDT and CDR2 FYEKMQ (reference sequence). The V gene end was trimmed by 4 bases and the J gene end by 3 bases; junction bases not matched to a gene: 17. CDR3 protein: CASSSTWDSRLAGNYEQYF. In nucleotides, the CDR3 is TGTGCCAGCAGCTCAACCTGGGATTCCCGACTAGCGGGAAACTACGAGCAGTACTTC.

This clone was seen once. The chain recombines TRBV18 with TRBJ2-1; D ambiguous. The CDR3 consists of 12 residues. V lost 4 bases and J 7 bases, leaving 8 bases between the germline ends. Germline loops: CDR1 KGHSH, CDR2 LQKENI. CDR3 bases: TGTGCCAGCTCACACCCAGGAAATGAGCAGTTCTTC. Residues: CASSHPGNEQFF.

The rearrangement uses TRBV18 and TRBJ2-7; 8 bases fit TRBD2. CDR3 size: 14 residues. The trim removed 2 bases at V and 6 bases at J, leaving 6 bases unmatched. The germline CDR1 and CDR2 sequences are KGHSH and LQKENI. CDR3 DNA sequence: TGTGCCAGCTCACCAGAGCGGGAGATTGGCGAGCAGTACTTC. It specifies CASSPEREIGEQYF.

V is TRBV19 and J is TRBJ1-5, with D hard to call. V gave up 4 bases and J gave up 6 bases, with 13 bases separating them. The CDR3 length is 14 residues. CDR1 LNHDA and CDR2 SQIVND come from the germline V gene (reference sequence). This chain's CDR3 is CASSNGLVGQPQHF. CDR3 DNA: TGTGCCAGTAGTAATGGGTTGGTGGGTCAGCCCCAGCATTTT. Drawing the rest from reference TRBV19 and TRBJ1-5, the complete variable domain is DGGITQSPKYLFRKEGQNVTLSCEQNLNHDAMYWYRQDPGQGLRLIYYSQIVNDFQKGDIAEGYSVSREKKESFPLTVTSAQKNPTAFYLCASSNGLVGQPQHFGDGTRLSIL.

The V gene is TRBV30, the J gene TRBJ2-7; 7 bases agree with TRBD1. The V gene's germline CDR1 is GTSNPN and CDR2 SVGIG (reference sequence). This CDR3 has 12 amino acids. V lost 2 bases to trimming and J lost 5 bases; unmatched junction nucleotides: 3. CDR3 nucleotide sequence: TGTGCCTGGAGTCCAGACAGGGACGAGCAGTACTTC. It codes for CAWSPDRDEQYF.

The rearrangement links TRBV6-5 to TRBJ2-7; the match to TRBD1 covers 7 bases. The germline V gene encodes CDR1 MNHEY and CDR2 SVGAGI. The CDR3 is 16 amino acids. V lost 3 bases and J lost 3; bases outside the gene matches: 11. This CDR3 reads CASSYLTGAGNYEQYF. The CDR3 DNA reads TGTGCCAGCAGTTATCTCACAGGGGCCGGAAACTACGAGCAGTACTTC.

The chain joins TRBV7-3 to TRBJ2-1; the match to TRBD2 covers 9 bases. The J segment lost 6 bases and the V segment lost 6 bases, leaving 3 bases of the junction unmatched. In germline, CDR1 is SGHTA, CDR2 FQGTGA. The CDR3 is 13 residues long. The CDR3 DNA is TGTGCCAGCAGTCAAGCGGGGGGCAATGAGCAGTTCTTC. This sequence encodes CASSQAGGNEQFF.

V and J are TRBV28 and TRBJ2-4; D gene ambiguous. The CDR3 is made up of 15 amino acids. Trimming stripped 5 bases from V and 1 base from J, with 12 bases between. The germline V gene has CDR1 MDHEN and CDR2 SYDVKM. DNA for the CDR3: TGTGCCAGCAGTCTTCTCGGCAGTGCCAAAAACATTCAGTACTTC. Amino acids: CASSLLGSAKNIQYF. The variable domain in full, with the rest retrieved from reference TRBV28 and TRBJ2-4, is DVKVTQSSRYLVKRTGEKVFLECVQDMDHENMFWYRQDPGLGLRLIYFSYDVKMKEKGDIPEGYSVSREKKERFSLILESASTNQTSMYLCASSLLGSAKNIQYFGAGTRLSVL.

The chain joins TRBV5-4 to TRBJ2-7; 7 bases are a match to TRBD2. The ends lost 4 bases at V and 6 bases at J; junction bases unmatched: 10. Germline CDR1 SGHNT, CDR2 YYREEE (reference sequence). The CDR3 consists of 14 residues. CDR3 nucleotides: TGTGCCAGCAGCACCCCAGGCGGGAGCTTCGAGCAGTACTTC. It specifies CASSTPGGSFEQYF.

The chain employs TRBV9 and TRBJ2-1; 9 bases match TRBD2. Trimming took 4 bases from V and 6 from J; bases not matched to a gene: 8. The CDR3 has 15 residues. Germline CDR1 reads SGDLS; CDR2 reads YYNGEE. CDR3 sequence (DNA): TGTGCCAGCAGCCCCATTGAACTAGCGGGCAATGAGCAGTTCTTC. Its translation: CASSPIELAGNEQFF.

The V and J genes are TRBV6-5 and TRBJ1-4; D gene uncertain. Germline CDR1 and CDR2: MNHEY and SVGAGI. V was cut by 6 bases and J by 6 bases, with 11 bases left in between. The CDR3 covers 13 residues. The CDR3 loop is CASRRTEDEKLFF. For the CDR3, the DNA is TGTGCCAGCAGGAGGACTGAGGATGAAAAACTGTTTTTT.

The chain uses TRBV19 and TRBJ2-3, with 7 nucleotides matching TRBD1. Germline V gene data show CDR1 as LNHDA and CDR2 as SQIVND (reference sequence). This CDR3 has 14 amino acids. V was clipped by 7 bases and J by 8 bases; unmatched bases: 12. The CDR3 protein is CASTPGQRMGTQYF. The CDR3, as DNA: TGTGCCAGTACTCCGGGACAGCGTATGGGTACGCAGTATTTT.

The rearrangement uses TRBV30 and TRBJ2-7; D unclear. This CDR3 region has 13 residues. Trimming took off 2 bases at V and 5 bases at J, with 13 bases between the two ends. Germline loops: CDR1 GTSNPN, CDR2 SVGIG (reference sequence). DNA for the CDR3: TGTGCCTGGAGTAAGTCCGGTCTCCACGAGCAGTACTTC. This translates into CAWSKSGLHEQYF.

This clone was seen a single time. The chain couples TRBV5-4 to TRBJ2-5, with D perhaps TRBD2 (6 bases). Trimming stripped 0 bases from V and 5 bases from J, with 14 bases between. The germline gives CDR1 SGHNT, CDR2 YYREEE (reference sequence). CDR3 length equals 15 residues. CDR3 sequence (DNA): TGTGCCAGCAGCTTGGGGCGGGGCCCCAGGGAGACCCAGTACTTC. Its translation is CASSLGRGPRETQYF.

The chain has TRBV29-1 and TRBJ2-3, with TRBD2 matching over 10 bases. The germline V gene encodes CDR1 SQVTM and CDR2 ANQGSEA. V dropped 3 bases and J dropped 2; count of bases not matched to a gene: 5. The CDR3 consists of 15 residues. The CDR3 DNA is TGCAGCGTTGAGTTCCTAGCGGGAGTCACAGATACGCAGTATTTT. Translated: CSVEFLAGVTDTQYF.

The CDR3 is CASAPTSTDTQYF. The DNA of the CDR3 is TGTGCCAGCGCTCCGACTAGCACAGATACGCAGTATTTT. The gene calls are TRBV7-9 and TRBJ2-3; no reliable D call. CDR3 length: 13 amino acids. V shed 8 bases and J shed 0 bases, with 9 bases lying between them. Per the germline V gene, CDR1 is SEHNR and CDR2 is FQNEAQ (reference sequence).

This chain links TRBV6-5 with TRBJ1-3; D is possibly TRBD1 (5 bases). The CDR3 contains 16 residues. The V end lost 0 bases, the J end lost 0 bases, and 9 bases lay between the germline ends. The germline V gene has CDR1 MNHEY and CDR2 SVGAGI. The CDR3 protein is CASSYSGGYSGNTIYF. DNA of the CDR3: TGTGCCAGCAGTTACTCGGGGGGGTACTCTGGAAACACCATATATTTT.

J is TRBJ1-2 and V is TRBV19; 8 bases are a match to TRBD1. The junction had 2 bases not matched to a gene; V was cut back by 2 bases and J by 3 bases. The germline V gene encodes CDR1 LNHDA and CDR2 SQIVND (reference sequence). CDR3 length: 14 residues. DNA of the CDR3: TGTGCCAGTAGTATACAGGGGGCCGACTATGGCTACACCTTC. Translated: CASSIQGADYGYTF. The entire variable domain, with the rest obtained from reference TRBV19 and TRBJ1-2, is as follows: DGGITQSPKYLFRKEGQNVTLSCEQNLNHDAMYWYRQDPGQGLRLIYYSQIVNDFQKGDIAEGYSVSREKKESFPLTVTSAQKNPTAFYLCASSIQGADYGYTFGSGTRLTVV.

The chain joins TRBV11-2 to TRBJ2-1; a weak D match, TRBD1 (6 bases). Germline CDR1 SGHAT, CDR2 FQNNGV. CDR3 length: 14 amino acids. Deletions cut 0 bases from V and 10 bases from J, with 13 bases between. The CDR3 bases are TGTGCCAGCAGCTTAGATCTAGGGACACACGAGCAGTTCTTC. Protein sequence: CASSLDLGTHEQFF.

The chain is built from TRBV29-1 and TRBJ2-7, with TRBD2 as a possible D gene (6 bases). V was cut by 4 bases and J by 3 bases, with 19 bases left in between. Germline CDR1 is SQVTM and CDR2 is ANQGSEA. CDR3 size: 15 residues. The CDR3 sequence: CSVASPSRGNYEQYF. Written as DNA, the CDR3 is TGCAGCGTTGCCTCCCCCTCGCGGGGCAACTACGAGCAGTACTTC.

This CDR3 reads CASSHLGLAGKDTQYF. As DNA, the CDR3 is TGTGCCAGCAGCCACCTAGGACTAGCGGGAAAAGATACGCAGTATTTT. This chain connects TRBV3-1 (or the pseudogene TRBV3-2) to TRBJ2-3, with 12 nucleotides matching TRBD2. The CDR3 sequence is 16 residues long. V lost 3 bases, J lost 5 bases, and 6 bases stayed unmatched. The germline V gene has CDR1 LGHDT and CDR2 YNNKEL (reference sequence).

This clone was found once. The chain links TRBV4-3 to TRBJ1-1, with no clear D. V was pared by 1 base and J by 4 bases, with 10 bases between. Germline CDR1 is LGHNA and CDR2 is YSLEER. The CDR3 runs 14 residues. DNA for the CDR3: TGCGCCAGCAGCCAAGTGTGGCGGGCCACTGAAGCTTTCTTT. Encoded protein: CASSQVWRATEAFF.

V gene TRBV24-1 combines with J gene TRBJ2-1; D is unclear. Per germline, CDR1 KGHDR and CDR2 SFDVKD. With 7 bases removed from V and 8 bases from J, the gap between germline ends came to 14 bases. The CDR3 loop spans 13 amino acids. The CDR3 coding sequence is TGTGCCACCAGGGCGAGAAATATCGATGAGCAGTTCTTC. Amino acid sequence: CATRARNIDEQFF.

The V and J genes are TRBV12-3 or TRBV12-4 and TRBJ1-4; D is unclear. The CDR3 has 12 residues. Trimming left V 7 bases short and J 8 bases short, with 11 bases between. CDR3 loop: CASTGAPEKLFF. DNA of the CDR3: TGTGCCAGCACGGGCGCACCGGAAAAACTGTTTTTT.